This entry lists 24 T cell receptor beta chains sequenced from one sample in a study of T-cell reconstitution after alpha-beta-depleted transplantation in children. Unique molecular identifiers tagged the TCRbeta library. MiXCR was run by TCRdb on the PCR reads, yielding one entry per CDR3 protein. The sample includes some 350,000 distinct CDR3 sequences, 15% to 20% of them seen just once. The input for sequencing was PBMCs, mostly from graft donor cells, taken 360 days after TCRalphabeta/CD19-depleted stem cell transplant. These receptors were taken from a male patient under 10 years old who had a stem cell transplant for acute lymphoblastic leukemia, so the T cells may come from the graft donor.

The CDR3 region is CASSLSGGKETQYF. In DNA form, the CDR3 reads TGCGCCAGCAGTCTTTCCGGGGGAAAAGAGACCCAGTACTTC. The J gene is TRBJ2-5, the V gene TRBV5-1; perhaps TRBD2 as D (6 bases). Trimming took 5 bases from V and 3 from J, leaving 14 bases between them. The V gene's germline CDR1 is SGHRS and CDR2 YFSETQ. The CDR3 is 14 residues long.

V usage is TRBV6-1 and J usage is TRBJ2-2, with a weak D call TRBD2 (5 bases). Between the trimmed V and J ends, which lost 5 bases and 0 bases, there was a span of 10 bases. Germline loops: CDR1 MNHNS, CDR2 SASEGT. CDR3 length: 15 amino acids. CDR3 nucleotide sequence: TGTGCCAGCAGTCTAGCTGACCCGAACACCGGGGAGCTGTTTTTT. This encodes CASSLADPNTGELFF.

This clonotype was detected ten times or more. CDR3 sequence: CSAAGAYEQYF. Written as DNA, the CDR3 is TGCAGCGCTGCAGGGGCCTACGAGCAGTACTTC. This chain connects TRBV29-1 to TRBJ2-7; D is possibly TRBD1 (6 bases). V lost 7 bases and J lost 2, with 9 bases in between. The CDR3 totals 11 residues. The germline V gene has CDR1 SQVTM and CDR2 ANQGSEA.

As to this clonotype: The CDR3 ends on some other residue instead of the conserved phenylalanine or tryptophan, so this is likely a read error. The V call is TRBV5-1, the J call TRBJ2-2; no definite D call. This CDR3 contains 14 residues. Trimming removed 0 bases from V and 1 base from J, with 4 bases in between. Germline CDR1 and CDR2: SGHRS and YFSETQ. CDR3 nucleotides: TGCGCCAGCAGCTTGGGGAGGAACACCGGGGAGCTGTTTCTT. This codes for CASSLGRNTGELFL.

The chain has TRBV5-1 and TRBJ2-2, with 14 bases matching TRBD2. The trim removed 5 bases at V and 7 bases at J, leaving 4 bases unmatched. In germline, CDR1 is SGHRS, CDR2 YFSETQ. The CDR3 runs 15 residues. DNA for the CDR3: TGCGCCAGCAGGGGACTAGCGGGAGTCGGCGGGGAGCTGTTTTTT. It is translated as CASRGLAGVGGELFF.

This clonotype was found a few times. V and J are TRBV6-1 and TRBJ2-1, with D uncertain. This CDR3 has 13 residues. CDR1 is MNHNS and CDR2 is SASEGT in the germline V gene. V was pared by 0 bases and J by 9 bases, with 9 bases between. The CDR3 DNA reads TGTGCCAGCAGTGAAGCGGTAAGGCGTGAGCAGTTCTTC. The encoded protein is CASSEAVRREQFF.

J is TRBJ1-2 and V is TRBV27; a weak D match, TRBD1 (6 bases). The CDR3 loop spans 13 amino acids. CDR1 MNHEY and CDR2 SMNVEV come from the germline V gene (reference sequence). The V end was cut by 4 bases, the J end by 4 bases, with 10 bases between. The CDR3 reads CASSSRDTYGYTF. The DNA of the CDR3 is TGTGCCAGCAGTTCCCGGGACACCTATGGCTACACCTTC.

This clonotype was seen once. A much more abundant neighbour one base away suggests this may be a read error. The chain employs TRBV20-1 and TRBJ2-1; 13 bases match TRBD2. J was trimmed by 8 bases and V by 3 bases; bases with no gene match: 4. The germline CDR1 and CDR2 sequences are DFQATT and SNEGSKA (reference sequence). This CDR3 spans 14 amino acids. The CDR3 protein is CSASGTSGTHEQFF. The CDR3 DNA reads as TGCAGTGCTAGCGGGACTAGCGGGACCCATGAGCAGTTCTTC.

This clonotype appeared many times. The chain employs TRBV5-4 and TRBJ1-1; D is unclear. V lost 0 bases, J lost 5 bases, and 17 bases lay in between. The length of the CDR3 is 16 residues. The germline V gene encodes CDR1 SGHNT and CDR2 YYREEE (reference sequence). CDR3 bases: TGTGCCAGCAGCTTGGAGGGATTTGGGCAGACAACTGAAGCTTTCTTT. Encoded protein: CASSLEGFGQTTEAFF.

J is TRBJ2-1 and V is TRBV4-1, with 10 positions matching TRBD2. This CDR3 region has 13 residues. V shed 2 bases, J shed 9 bases, and the junction held 1 base outside the gene matches. Per germline, CDR1 MGHRA and CDR2 YSYEKL. For the CDR3, the DNA is TGCGCCAGCAGCCAACCTAGCGGGAGTGAGCAGTTCTTC. Translating it yields CASSQPSGSEQFF.

This clonotype has more than one count but fewer than ten. This chain links TRBV28 with TRBJ1-1; TRBD1 aligns across 7 bases. V shed 8 bases and J 5 bases; nucleotides not matched to a gene: 11. The germline gives CDR1 MDHEN, CDR2 SYDVKM. This CDR3 is built from 14 residues. CDR3 protein: CASAQGPATTEAFF. The CDR3 DNA follows: TGTGCCAGCGCACAGGGGCCGGCGACTACTGAAGCTTTCTTT.

V gene TRBV20-1 combines with J gene TRBJ2-1, with TRBD2 matching over 16 bases. The junction had 5 bases not matched to a gene; V was cut back by 1 base and J by 2 bases. Germline V lookup: CDR1 DFQATT, CDR2 SNEGSKA (reference sequence). This CDR3 region has 18 residues. Written as DNA, the CDR3 is TGCAGTGCTAGAGGGGGACTAGCGGGAGGGCCGCCCTACAATGAGCAGTTCTTC. As protein: CSARGGLAGGPPYNEQFF.

This chain connects TRBV19 to TRBJ2-7; no clear D. From germline, CDR1 is LNHDA and CDR2 SQIVND (reference sequence). CDR3 size: 13 residues. Between the trimmed V and J ends, which lost 6 bases and 1 base, there was a span of 10 bases. The CDR3 spells CASSRQDSYEQYF. In DNA, the CDR3 is TGTGCCAGTAGCAGGCAGGATTCCTACGAGCAGTACTTC.

The sample holds a few counts of this clonotype. V gene TRBV29-1 combines with J gene TRBJ2-2; 10 bases map to TRBD1. CDR1 is SQVTM, CDR2 ANQGSEA, per germline. V gave up 7 bases and J gave up 7 bases; unmatched junction bases: 6. The CDR3 runs 13 residues. CDR3 residues: CSAMTGGSGELFF. DNA of the CDR3: TGCAGCGCCATGACAGGGGGCAGCGGGGAGCTGTTTTTT.

The chain is built from TRBV20-1 and TRBJ2-7; D is possibly TRBD2 (7 bases). The length of the CDR3 is 12 residues. The ends were cut back, 3 bases at V and 5 bases at J, with 11 bases in the middle. Germline loops: CDR1 DFQATT, CDR2 SNEGSKA (reference sequence). The CDR3 region has the DNA TGCAGTGCTAGGGGGGGGCGGCACGAGCAGTACTTC. Amino acid sequence: CSARGGRHEQYF.

This clonotype turned up a few times. The chain joins TRBV11-2 to TRBJ2-3; a possible D gene is TRBD2 (6 bases). V lost 4 bases and J 4 bases, leaving 15 bases between the germline ends. CDR1 is SGHAT and CDR2 is FQNNGV in the germline V gene. This CDR3 is built from 15 residues. The CDR3 DNA reads TGTGCCAGCAGCTCCTGGCGGGGAAGGGCAGATACGCAGTATTTT. It specifies CASSSWRGRADTQYF. The entire variable domain, with the rest obtained from reference TRBV11-2 and TRBJ2-3, is as follows: EAGVAQSPRYKIIEKRQSVAFWCNPISGHATLYWYQQILGQGPKLLIQFQNNGVVDDSQLPKDRFSAERLKGVDSTLKIQPAKLEDSAVYLCASSSWRGRADTQYFGPGTRLTVL.

The sample holds a few counts of this clonotype. The V gene is TRBV4-3, the J gene TRBJ2-5; tentatively, D is TRBD2 (5 bases). The CDR3 is 16 residues long. Germline V lookup: CDR1 LGHNA, CDR2 YSLEER. V dropped 1 base and J dropped 4 bases, with 16 bases sitting between them. The CDR3 bases are TGCGCCAGCAGCCAAGGGGAAATGGCGGGTAGAGAGACCCAGTACTTC. Protein: CASSQGEMAGRETQYF.

This clonotype was observed a handful of times. The chain combines TRBV4-3 with TRBJ2-7; D is unresolved. The CDR3 consists of 15 residues. Trimming cost V 0 bases and J 6 bases, with 15 bases left between them. Germline CDR1 LGHNA, CDR2 YSLEER. The CDR3 bases are TGCGCCAGCAGCCAAGATCGGATTACTACGACCGAGCAGTACTTC. Protein product: CASSQDRITTTEQYF.

This clonotype occurred a few times. This rearrangement joins TRBV30 to TRBJ1-5; D gene ambiguous. This CDR3 has 13 amino acids. From germline, CDR1 is GTSNPN and CDR2 SVGIG (reference sequence). V shed 1 base and J shed 3 bases, with 7 bases lying between them. The CDR3 nucleotides are TGTGCCTGGAGTGCACAATTCAATCAGCCCCAGCATTTT. It yields the protein CAWSAQFNQPQHF.

The genes are TRBV4-3 and TRBJ1-1, with D perhaps TRBD1 (5 bases). Germline-derived CDR1 and CDR2 are LGHNA and YSLEER. Deletions cut 1 base from V and 0 bases from J, with 15 bases between. The CDR3 covers 17 residues. The CDR3: CASSQGVGGELNTEAFF. In DNA, the CDR3 is TGCGCCAGCAGCCAAGGCGTGGGGGGTGAGTTGAACACTGAAGCTTTCTTT.

The rearrangement links TRBV7-2 to TRBJ2-1, with D tentatively TRBD1 or TRBD2 (6 bases each). The CDR3 consists of 15 residues. The germline V gene has CDR1 SGHTA and CDR2 FQGNSA. Deletions cut 7 bases from V and 8 bases from J, with 21 bases between. CDR3 sequence reads: CASNLGGGGFDEQFF. The CDR3 coding sequence is TGTGCCAGCAACCTAGGGGGAGGCGGGTTTGATGAGCAGTTCTTC.

The V gene is TRBV12-3 or TRBV12-4, the J gene TRBJ2-7; D uncertain. V was trimmed by 9 bases and J by 3 bases, leaving 18 bases between them. The CDR3 consists of 14 residues. The CDR3 nucleotides read TGTGCCAGTTTCCCAGGATCCCCAATCTACGAGCAGTACTTC. Its protein is CASFPGSPIYEQYF.

This clonotype was counted at least ten times. The chain employs TRBV20-1 and TRBJ1-5, with 7 bases matching TRBD1. Trimming at V came to 3 bases and at J to 6 bases, leaving 8 bases not matched to a gene. The germline gives CDR1 DFQATT, CDR2 SNEGSKA (reference sequence). This CDR3 has 14 residues. In nucleotides, the CDR3 is TGCAGTGCTAGGCCCTTACAGGGGAGTCAGCCCCAGCATTTT. This gives the protein CSARPLQGSQPQHF.

This clonotype was observed many times. V gene TRBV12-3 or TRBV12-4 combines with J gene TRBJ2-3; weak D call: TRBD1 (5 bases). CDR3 length: 15 amino acids. V was trimmed by 0 bases and J by 6 bases, leaving 13 bases between them. The CDR3 DNA reads TGTGCCAGCAGTTTAGCGGGAAGGGGTCCGGATACGCAGTATTTT. Residues: CASSLAGRGPDTQYF.